This is a list of T cell receptor beta chains from one sample in a study of T cell repertoires in cytomegalovirus infection. TCRdb used MiXCR to reprocess the reads, holding one entry per CDR3 protein. The table lists about 770,000 distinct CDR3 sequences, roughly 28% of them singletons. Which antigens these TCRs recognize remains unknown. Source: cultured CD8+ T cells from PBMCs, taken from culture after CMV antigen stimulation. Every receptor here comes from a human donor in good health (CMV status not recorded). Some clones in this sample may be carry-over from other donors' samples. CDR3s include the opening cysteine and the closing phenylalanine or tryptophan. A D gene is named only where the DNA matches it firmly. Part of the rows lack a size; the others show once, few, many or a class for expanded clones.

CDR3 DNA	CDR3 protein	D gene	J gene	V gene	clone size
TGTGCCAGCAGTGAAGCGCAGGGAGATACGCAGTATTTT	CASSEAQGDTQYF	.	TRBJ2-3	TRBV6-1	.
TGTGCCAGCACCCTAGCGGGGGAAAGTGCAGATACGCAGTATTTT	CASTLAGESADTQYF	TRBD2	TRBJ2-3	TRBV7-9	.
TGCAGTTCCCTGGGGGGAAATGAGCAGTTCTTC	CSSLGGNEQFF	.	TRBJ2-1	TRBV20-1	few
TGCAGTGCTAGGACAGGGGGCCCCACTGAAGCTTTCTTT	CSARTGGPTEAFF	TRBD1	TRBJ1-1	TRBV20-1	few
TGTGCCAAACTTGGGGCAGCCGTGAACACTGAAGCTTTCTTT	CAKLGAAVNTEAFF	.	TRBJ1-1	TRBV2	few
TGTGCCAGCACCCGACAGGGTACTAACTATGGCTACACCTTC	CASTRQGTNYGYTF	TRBD1	TRBJ1-2	TRBV12-3/TRBV12-4	few
TGTGCCAGCAGCCAAGATGTGGTAGGAGGGGACGAGCAGTACTTC	CASSQDVVGGDEQYF	.	TRBJ2-7	TRBV4-2	.
TGTGCCAGTAGTGCCTCCGGGACAGGGTTCTACGAGCAGTACTTC	CASSASGTGFYEQYF	TRBD1	TRBJ2-7	TRBV19	.
TGTGCCAGCAGTTACTCGGCGAACCCCACACTATACAATGAGCAGTTCTTC	CASSYSANPTLYNEQFF	.	TRBJ2-1	TRBV6-5	many
TGTGCCAGCGCTGATCAGGGGATTGACAATCAGCCCCAGCATTTT	CASADQGIDNQPQHF	.	TRBJ1-5	TRBV12-3/TRBV12-4	.
TGTGCCAGCAGTTTCCTCGCCCTAGAAAGTGACACGTCCTATAATTCACCCCTCCACTTT	CASSFLALESDTSYNSPLHF	.	TRBJ1-6	TRBV12-3/TRBV12-4	.
TGTGCCAGCAGCCCGGTGGGAGAGACCCAGTACTTC	CASSPVGETQYF	.	TRBJ2-5	TRBV7-8	many
TGTGCCAGCAGTGAAGGGGGCGGAAATAGGCAGCCCCAGCATTTT	CASSEGGGNRQPQHF	.	TRBJ1-5	TRBV6-1	.
TGTGCCAGCAGTTTACAGGGGGGGCACACTGAAGCTTTCTTT	CASSLQGGHTEAFF	TRBD1	TRBJ1-1	TRBV27	.
TGCGCCAGCAGCCAGCCCGGGGGCCAAGAGACCCAGTACTTC	CASSQPGGQETQYF	.	TRBJ2-5	TRBV4-1	.
TGTGCCAGCAGTGAGTCGGGACTAGGGCCCTACAATGAGCAGTTCTTC	CASSESGLGPYNEQFF	TRBD2	TRBJ2-1	TRBV6-1	.
TGTGCCAGCAGCTACGCCGAGAGGACAAAGAATTTT	CASSYAERTKNF	.	TRBJ1-3	TRBV7-9	.
TGTGCCAGCAGTTGGCAGGGAAGTAACTATGTCTACACCTTC	CASSWQGSNYVYTF	.	TRBJ1-2	TRBV28	.